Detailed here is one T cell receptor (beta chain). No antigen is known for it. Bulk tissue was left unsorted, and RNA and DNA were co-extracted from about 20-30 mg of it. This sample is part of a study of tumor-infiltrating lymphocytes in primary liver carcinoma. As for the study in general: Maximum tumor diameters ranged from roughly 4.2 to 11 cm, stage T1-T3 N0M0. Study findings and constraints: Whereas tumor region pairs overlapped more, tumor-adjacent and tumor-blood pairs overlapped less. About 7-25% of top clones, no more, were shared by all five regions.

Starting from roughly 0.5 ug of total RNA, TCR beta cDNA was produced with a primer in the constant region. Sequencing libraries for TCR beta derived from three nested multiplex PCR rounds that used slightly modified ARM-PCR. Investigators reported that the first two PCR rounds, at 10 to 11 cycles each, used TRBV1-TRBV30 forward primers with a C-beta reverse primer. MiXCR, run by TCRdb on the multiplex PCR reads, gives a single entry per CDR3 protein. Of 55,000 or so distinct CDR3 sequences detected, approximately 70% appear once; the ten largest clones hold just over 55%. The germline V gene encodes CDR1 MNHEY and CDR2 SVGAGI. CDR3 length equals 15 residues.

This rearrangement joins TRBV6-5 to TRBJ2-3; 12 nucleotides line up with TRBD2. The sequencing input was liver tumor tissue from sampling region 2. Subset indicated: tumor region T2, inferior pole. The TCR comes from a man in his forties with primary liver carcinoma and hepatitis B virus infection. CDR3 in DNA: TGTACCGGCAACCCAGGACTAGCGGGAACAGATACGCAGTATTTT. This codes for CTGNPGLAGTDTQYF.